This T cell receptor beta chain was observed in a study of OX40 agonist ivuxolimab in advanced cancers. Germline CDR1 is LNHDA and CDR2 is SQIVND (reference sequence). The CDR3 runs to 15 residues. Trimming took 6 bases from V and 7 from J, leaving 18 bases between them. Study-level findings and limits: On average, CD8+ T cells showed a greater number of expanded clones than CD4+.

Details on this clone: The antigen is unknown.

This table comes from immunoSEQ multiplex PCR, and its TCRdb copy is limited to in-frame clones, with some not included. This table has 60,000 to 70,000 clones, about 90% appearing once. Systemic immunosuppression or a history of autoimmune disease excluded patients. The sequencing used CD4+ or CD8+ T cells sorted from blood, collected in a trial of the OX40 agonist ivuxolimab. This TCR was sampled from an adult with an advanced solid tumor such as melanoma, head and neck, liver or kidney cancer. The gene calls are TRBV19 and TRBJ1-4; D may be TRBD1 (6 bases). The CDR3 DNA sequence: TGTGCCAGTAGCGGGATAGGACAGATGGGTGAAAAACTGTTTTTT. Its protein product is CASSGIGQMGEKLFF. The whole variable domain, filled in from reference TRBV19 and TRBJ1-4, reads DGGITQSPKYLFRKEGQNVTLSCEQNLNHDAMYWYRQDPGQGLRLIYYSQIVNDFQKGDIAEGYSVSREKKESFPLTVTSAQKNPTAFYLCASSGIGQMGEKLFFGSGTQLSVL.